Shown below are 6 T cell receptor beta chains from a single sample sequenced in a study of cytomegalovirus exposure and HLA in healthy donors (dated by TCRdb to 2015 to 2018). Libraries were constructed by the immunoSEQ multiplex PCR assay. A mixture of 60 forward primers for TCR Vbeta segments and 13 reverse primers for TCR Jbeta segments was used in the multiplex PCR. Drawn from immuneACCESS, this table holds only the in-frame rearrangements with V and J called that TCRdb kept. Clones are partly lost; checked studies trace under half to an unresolved V gene and leave the rest unexplained. For this sample there are fewer than 130,000 clones; roughly 69% appear just once. The ten biggest clones cover 2% to 3% of the sample. Source material: PBMCs. Receptor source: a middle-aged man in good health and CMV-seropositive.

The gene calls are TRBV9 and TRBJ1-6, with D maybe TRBD1 (5 bases). The germline CDR1 and CDR2 sequences are SGDLS and YYNGEE. This CDR3 is built from 15 residues. The V end lost 4 bases, the J end lost 0 bases, and 8 bases lay between the germline ends. The chain's CDR3 is CASSSTVSYNSPLHF. The CDR3 DNA reads TGTGCCAGCAGCTCGACAGTCTCCTATAATTCACCCCTCCACTTT. The full variable domain, rest sourced from reference TRBV9 and TRBJ1-6, is DSGVTQTPKHLITATGQRVTLRCSPRSGDLSVYWYQQSLDQGLQFLIQYYNGEERAKGNILERFSAQQFPDLHSELNLSSLELGDSALYFCASSSTVSYNSPLHFGNGTRLTVT.

This clone was detected only a few times. The gene calls are TRBV2 and TRBJ2-3, with D perhaps TRBD1 (5 bases). Deletions cut 7 bases from V and 2 bases from J, with 13 bases between. The CDR3 is made up of 14 amino acids. From germline, CDR1 is SNHLY and CDR2 FYNNEI. The CDR3 DNA follows: TGTGCCAGCACGAACCAGGGCTACACAGATACGCAGTATTTT. Amino acid sequence: CASTNQGYTDTQYF.

V and J are TRBV4-1 and TRBJ1-3; no clear D. The CDR3 runs 16 residues. V was trimmed by 3 bases and J by 2 bases, leaving 14 bases between them. CDR1 is MGHRA, CDR2 YSYEKL, per germline. Here the CDR3 reads CASSQRAREPGNTIYF. The CDR3, as DNA: TGCGCCAGCAGCCAGAGAGCAAGGGAGCCTGGAAACACCATATATTTT.

The chain uses TRBV5-1 and TRBJ2-5, with 11 nucleotides matching TRBD1. CDR3 length: 15 residues. The V gene's germline CDR1 is SGHRS and CDR2 YFSETQ. With V trimmed by 1 base and J by 5 bases, 4 bases remained unmatched. The CDR3 nucleotides read TGCGCCAGCAGCTTGAGGACAGGGGGCTGGGAGACCCAGTACTTC. Its translation: CASSLRTGGWETQYF.

The V call is TRBV4-1, the J call TRBJ2-7; 8 bases are shared with TRBD1. The CDR3 has 15 residues. Per the germline V gene, CDR1 is MGHRA and CDR2 is YSYEKL. With V trimmed by 1 base and J by 6 bases, 8 bases remained unmatched. The CDR3 region has the DNA TGCGCCAGCAGCCAAGCAGGGACAGGAGGAGGCGAGCAGTACTTC. Residues: CASSQAGTGGGEQYF.

This clone has a handful of counts. CDR3 sequence reads: CASSGGAGGGSYEQYF. The DNA of the CDR3 is TGTGCCAGCAGTGGCGGGGCGGGAGGAGGCTCCTACGAGCAGTACTTC. V gene TRBV2 combines with J gene TRBJ2-7; 8 nucleotides agree with TRBD2. Unmatched junction bases numbered 8, after V lost 4 bases and J lost 0 bases. Germline assignment: CDR1 SNHLY and CDR2 FYNNEI. This CDR3 is built from 16 residues.